Listed below are T cell receptor beta chains from one sample, sequenced in a study of cytomegalovirus exposure and HLA in healthy donors. Clones were read by immunoSEQ multiplex PCR, and TCRdb kept only the in-frame ones, dropping some. The sample has some 250,000 clones; roughly 89% are singletons. Sequenced material: PBMCs. Source of these receptors: a woman aged 18-29 years in good health and CMV-seronegative. CDR3s include the opening cysteine and the closing phenylalanine or tryptophan. D genes are given only for firm matches. Only some rows state a clone size, as once, few, many or a class for expanded clones.

>16|TRBV2|TRBJ2-7|TRBD1|.
CASSGWGQGANYEQYF
TGTGCCAGCAGTGGGTGGGGGCAGGGGGCCAACTACGAGCAGTACTTC
>18|TRBV4-1|TRBJ2-2|TRBD2|.
CASSQGRTSGTNTGELFF
TGCGCCAGCAGCCAAGGACGGACTAGCGGGACTAACACCGGGGAGCTGTTTTTT
>16|TRBV9|TRBJ2-5|TRBD1|.
CASSAITGGPQETQYF
TGTGCCAGCAGCGCTATAACAGGGGGGCCTCAAGAGACCCAGTACTTC
>16|TRBV6-6|TRBJ2-3|.|.
CASSYSLAKDTDTQYF
TGTGCCAGCAGTTACTCACTAGCTAAGGACACAGATACGCAGTATTTT
>14|TRBV7-3|TRBJ2-2|.|.
CGPRGGGVTGELFF
TGTGGCCCGCGAGGGGGCGGGGTCACCGGGGAGCTGTTTTTT
>15|TRBV7-9|TRBJ1-3|TRBD1|.
CASRDRTSSGNTIYF
TGTGCCAGCAGGGACAGGACGAGCTCTGGAAACACCATATATTTT
>16|TRBV5-1|TRBJ2-7|TRBD1|once
CASTEGPGTGVYEQYF
TGCGCCAGCACCGAAGGCCCCGGGACAGGAGTGTACGAGCAGTACTTC
>18|TRBV27|TRBJ2-1|TRBD2|.
CASSLYGLAGSSYNEQFF
TGTGCCAGCAGTTTGTACGGACTAGCGGGGAGCTCCTACAATGAGCAGTTCTTC
>15|TRBV5-4|TRBJ2-5|TRBD2|.
CASSFGGAYVETQYF
TGTGCCAGCAGCTTCGGGGGGGCTTATGTAGAGACCCAGTACTTC
>14|TRBV25-1|TRBJ1-5|.|.
CASSETGFDQPQHF
TGTGCCAGCAGTGAAACAGGGTTTGACCAGCCCCAGCATTTT
>14|TRBV7-8|TRBJ1-2|.|.
CASSLRTARRGYTF
TGTGCCAGCAGCCTTAGGACAGCCCGGAGGGGCTACACCTTC
>15|TRBV28|TRBJ1-2|.|.
CASTRSPDSNYGYTF
TGTGCCAGCACCCGAAGTCCCGACAGCAACTATGGCTACACCTTC
>12|TRBV2|TRBJ2-1|.|few
CASSGSYNEQFF
TGTGCCAGCAGTGGTAGCTACAATGAGCAGTTCTTC
>16|TRBV15|TRBJ2-5|TRBD2|.
CATSRAGTSGEETQYF
TGTGCCACCAGCAGAGCTGGGACTAGCGGGGAAGAGACCCAGTACTTC
>14|TRBV27|TRBJ1-5|TRBD1|.
CASSFDRESQPQHF
TGTGCCAGCAGTTTTGACAGGGAATCTCAGCCCCAGCATTTT
>15|TRBV2|TRBJ2-5|TRBD2|.
CASSDPSGTQETQYF
TGTGCCAGCAGTGATCCTAGCGGGACGCAAGAGACCCAGTACTTC
>14|TRBV19|TRBJ2-3|TRBD2|.
CASSNTGGPDTQYF
TGTGCCAGTAGTAACACGGGGGGACCAGATACGCAGTATTTT
>13|TRBV7-6|TRBJ1-1|.|.
CASSLERGTEAFF
TGTGCCAGCAGCTTAGAAAGGGGTACTGAAGCTTTCTTT
>16|TRBV6-1|TRBJ1-6|TRBD1|.
CASSGEPTGDNSPLHF
TGTGCCAGCAGTGGAGAACCGACAGGGGATAATTCACCCCTCCACTTT
>15|TRBV27|TRBJ1-6|TRBD1|.
CASSAGTAPNSPLHF
TGTGCCAGCAGTGCCGGGACAGCTCCTAATTCACCCCTCCACTTT
>15|TRBV4-3|TRBJ2-7|TRBD1|.
CASSQTGGMGYEQYF
TGCGCCAGCAGCCAAACAGGGGGCATGGGCTACGAGCAGTACTTC
>16|TRBV30|TRBJ2-2|.|.
CAWRPLLNSNTGELFF
TGTGCCTGGAGGCCACTCCTAAACTCGAACACCGGGGAGCTGTTTTTT
>13|TRBV11-2|TRBJ2-3|.|.
CASSFTAVDTQYF
TGTGCCAGCAGCTTTACAGCTGTAGATACGCAGTATTTT
>14|TRBV10-2|TRBJ1-1|.|.
CASSFEGWDTEAFF
TGCGCCAGCAGTTTTGAGGGATGGGACACTGAAGCTTTCTTT
>18|TRBV15|TRBJ1-2|TRBD1|.
CATSIPRGGQGTLDGYTF
TGTGCCACCAGCATCCCGCGCGGGGGACAGGGGACCCTGGACGGCTACACCTTC
>13|TRBV28|TRBJ1-1|.|.
CASSFGGNTEAFF
TGTGCCAGCAGTTTTGGAGGGAACACTGAAGCTTTCTTT
>16|TRBV5-1|TRBJ2-2|.|.
CASSLDAGGGTGELFF
TGCGCCAGCAGCTTGGACGCAGGGGGAGGCACCGGGGAGCTGTTTTTT
>14|TRBV6-1|TRBJ1-5|.|.
CASISVYSNQPQHF
TGTGCCAGCATATCGGTGTATAGCAATCAGCCCCAGCATTTT
>15|TRBV6-5|TRBJ1-1|.|.
CASSPWTVGEMKAFF
TGTGCCAGCAGTCCATGGACAGTGGGTGAGATGAAAGCTTTCTTT
>13|TRBV27|TRBJ2-1|.|.
CASRTLERAEQFF
TGTGCCAGCAGGACCCTCGAGCGGGCTGAGCAGTTCTTC
>15|TRBV7-9|TRBJ1-5|TRBD1|.
CASSLGQGRNQPQHF
TGTGCCAGCAGCTTAGGACAGGGCCGCAATCAGCCCCAGCATTTT
>16|TRBV2|TRBJ2-5|TRBD2|.
CASRTGLAGDGETQYF
TGTGCCAGCAGGACCGGACTAGCGGGGGACGGAGAGACCCAGTACTTC
>15|TRBV10-3|TRBJ2-1|.|.
CAISDRRDSWAEQFF
TGTGCCATCAGTGACAGGCGGGACAGTTGGGCTGAGCAGTTCTTC
>13|TRBV7-2|TRBJ1-2|.|.
CASSAVGGYGYTF
TGTGCCAGCAGTGCAGTTGGCGGCTATGGCTACACCTTC
>12|TRBV10-3|TRBJ2-3|.|.
CAISESGDTQYF
TGTGCCATCAGTGAGTCCGGTGATACGCAGTATTTT
>13|TRBV7-8|TRBJ1-5|.|.
CASSLGPNQPQHF
TGTGCCAGCAGCTTAGGTCCGAATCAGCCCCAGCATTTT
>13|TRBV7-9|TRBJ1-2|.|few
CASSLGEGNGYTF
TGTGCCAGCAGCTTAGGGGAGGGTAATGGCTACACCTTC
>12|TRBV11-2|TRBJ1-1|.|.
CASSLDLRRAFF
TGTGCCAGCAGCTTAGATCTTCGGAGAGCTTTCTTT
>13|TRBV4-2|TRBJ1-1|.|.
CASSHDRGTEAFF
TGTGCCAGCAGCCACGACCGGGGCACTGAAGCTTTCTTT
>14|TRBV2|TRBJ1-6|TRBD1|.
CASEGQGGESPLHF
TGTGCCAGCGAAGGACAGGGTGGAGAATCACCCCTCCACTTT
>15|TRBV7-9|TRBJ2-7|.|.
CASSLERAGVHEQYF
TGTGCCAGCAGCTTAGAGCGTGCAGGGGTCCACGAGCAGTACTTC
>15|TRBV2|TRBJ2-2|TRBD1|few
CASWGTGDNTGELFF
TGTGCCAGCTGGGGGACAGGGGATAACACCGGGGAGCTGTTTTTT
>14|TRBV30|TRBJ1-5|TRBD1|.
CAWSPGTGYQSQHF
TGTGCCTGGAGTCCCGGGACAGGCTATCAGTCCCAGCATTTT
>17|TRBV7-9|TRBJ2-3|TRBD2|.
CASSLVFSGGGTDTQYF
TGTGCCAGCAGCTTAGTTTTTAGCGGGGGTGGCACAGATACGCAGTATTTT
>16|TRBV6-1|TRBJ2-3|.|.
CASSDRGTPSTDTQYF
TGTGCCAGCAGTGACCGGGGAACCCCTAGCACAGATACGCAGTATTTT
>15|TRBV5-1|TRBJ2-1|.|.
CASSTHSGGNNEQFF
TGCGCCAGCAGCACCCATTCGGGGGGCAACAATGAGCAGTTCTTC